Only a few counts were recorded for the clone carrying this T cell receptor (beta chain). Its antigen remains unknown. This specimen belongs to a study of T cell repertoires in cytomegalovirus infection. Study context: Selected CMV epitopes included recently identified HLA-C-restricted ones as well as well-studied HLA-B-restricted ones.

TCRdb called the reads again in MiXCR, with one record for every CDR3 protein. The profile shows some 480,000 distinct CDR3 sequences, around 30% of them singletons. The germline V gene encodes CDR1 LNHDA and CDR2 SQIVND (reference sequence). This CDR3 is 16 amino acids long. V shed 9 bases and J 7 bases; nucleotides not matched to a gene: 17. The sequenced sample was cultured PBMCs, obtained from culture after CMV antigen stimulation. The sequence came from a human donor in good health (CMV status not recorded). Some clones in this sample may be carry-over from other donors' samples. The chain recombines TRBV19 with TRBJ2-1; 8 bases align to TRBD2. The CDR3 reads CASGGGRGWRTNEQFF. CDR3 DNA sequence: TGTGCCAGCGGGGGGGGTCGGGGGTGGCGTACGAATGAGCAGTTCTTC.